This TCR beta chain derives from a study of CD8 T cells in ankylosing spondylitis (dated by TCRdb to the late 2010s). Notes on the research overall: T cell receptor beta repertoires were profiled in healthy donors and ankylosing spondylitis patients so that disease-linked TCR variants could be found. Peripheral blood samples were taken, and synovial fluid was additionally collected from ankylosing spondylitis patients. The full study cohort was made up of under 30 ankylosing spondylitis patients and around 100 healthy donors.

The sample was run on an Illumina HiSeq 2500. Quantitative 5'-RACE with molecular barcodes was used to prepare TCR beta libraries. The paper's processing steps were these. Disease-linked TCR variants were identified with a new computational method built on a probabilistic model of VDJ rearrangement. TCRdb reprocessed the public reads (quality trimming at Q25 with fastp, clone calling with MiXCR) and kept in-frame beta chains. One record per CDR3 amino acid sequence lists the most common genes and DNA. The V and J calls follow TCRdb's processing rather than the paper's. This sample comprises over 200,000 distinct CDR3 sequences, roughly a tenth of them detected only once. Clones ranked in the top ten supply less than 25% of the sample. Overall results and qualifications from the work: The disease-linked clones were reported as significantly enriched in matched synovial fluid samples from ankylosing spondylitis patients. Some motif variants were previously reported in synovial fluid and blood of reactive arthritis patients, suggesting common disease-initiation mechanisms. A TCR beta motif made up of about eight highly homologous amino acid variants appeared to be characteristic of blood from ankylosing spondylitis patients. The disease-linked clones showed a CD8+ phenotype and occurred at relatively low frequencies in peripheral blood.

This clonotype has more than one count but fewer than ten. The antigen this receptor binds is unknown. Base qualities were left out, and no much larger clone turns up one base away. The CDR3 measures 15 amino acids from cysteine to phenylalanine. Of the read, only the CDR3 DNA is kept; its 45 bases are in frame from base 1. Based on the germline V gene, the CDR1 and CDR2 sequences are SGHDT and YYEEEE. Cut back by 4 bases and 7 bases, the V and J ends lie 18 bases apart. This sequence was found in a male donor with ankylosing spondylitis or in good health (not recorded which). This chain joins TRBV5-6 to TRBJ1-5; TRBD1 is perhaps the D gene, given 6 matching bases. The sequencing sample was made of blood, either unsorted or a sorted T cell fraction (not recorded which). The DNA is as follows: TGTGCCAGCAGCGTCGCTGGGGGGGCGCGGCAGCCCCAGCATTTT. The encoded protein is CASSVAGGARQPQHF.